Following are 27 T cell receptor beta chains from one sample sequenced in a study of blood T cell repertoires in COVID-19 (dated by TCRdb to the early 2020s). Receptors were amplified or captured by the immunoSEQ multiplex PCR assay. TCRdb limited this immuneACCESS table to in-frame rearrangements with V and J called. A share of clones is missing; checked studies link under half to unresolved V genes, and the rest is unexplained. The sample yields around 300,000 clones; roughly 90% were counted once. About 6.8% of the sample is held by the ten biggest clonotypes. The sequenced sample was peripheral blood. The receptors stem from a woman in her thirties with COVID-19, enrolled during active disease.

The chain recombines TRBV10-3 with TRBJ2-7; TRBD2 is a possible D gene (5 bases). Trimming removed 0 bases from V and 4 bases from J, with 13 bases in between. This CDR3 spans 15 amino acids. CDR1 and CDR2 from the germline V gene are ENHRY and SYGVKD. The CDR3 DNA reads TGTGCCATCAGTGAGTCGAATTTGGAGGTTTACGAGCAGTACTTC. This translates into CAISESNLEVYEQYF.

V gene TRBV4-3 combines with J gene TRBJ1-1; 7 nucleotides line up with TRBD1. Germline V gene lookup returns CDR1 LGHNA and CDR2 YSLEER. The V segment lost 8 bases and the J segment 1 base; nucleotides outside the gene matches: 10. The CDR3 extends over 15 amino acids. In nucleotides, the CDR3 is TGCGCCAGCGCCTACAGGGGCCGGGGGAACACTGAAGCTTTCTTT. Its translation: CASAYRGRGNTEAFF.

The chain uses TRBV18 and TRBJ1-1, with TRBD1 identical over 7 bases. V was clipped by 2 bases and J by 3 bases; unmatched bases: 3. The CDR3 spans 14 residues. The germline gives CDR1 KGHSH, CDR2 LQKENI. CDR3 nucleotide sequence: TGTGCCAGCTCACCAACAGGGGATGACACTGAAGCTTTCTTT. This codes for CASSPTGDDTEAFF.

A remark on this clone: Other DNA sequences of this sample code for an identical CDR3. J is TRBJ1-2 and V is TRBV30; 7 positions match TRBD1. Per germline, CDR1 GTSNPN and CDR2 SVGIG (reference sequence). Trimming at V came to 5 bases and at J to 8 bases, leaving 5 bases not matched to a gene. CDR3 length equals 11 residues. CDR3 region: CAWGRQGGYTF. CDR3 DNA sequence: TGTGCCTGGGGTCGACAGGGCGGCTACACCTTC.

This sequence joins TRBV19 and TRBJ1-1; D not certain. V lost 5 bases, J lost 0 bases, and 10 bases lay in between. CDR1 and CDR2 (germline): LNHDA, SQIVND (reference sequence). The CDR3 covers 14 residues. CDR3 in DNA: TGTGCCAGTAGTTTCGGGTCTCTGAACACTGAAGCTTTCTTT. Translating it yields CASSFGSLNTEAFF.

This clone was detected once. CDR3 amino acids: CASSPGQGGTQYF. The CDR3 DNA is TGTGCCAGCTCACCCGGACAGGGCGGGACCCAGTACTTC. V and J are TRBV18 and TRBJ2-5, with 8 bases lining up with TRBD1. The ends lost 3 bases at V and 7 bases at J; junction bases unmatched: 4. CDR3 length: 13 amino acids. Germline V CDR1 and CDR2: KGHSH, LQKENI.

The chain carries TRBV19 and TRBJ1-4; D remains ambiguous. CDR1 LNHDA and CDR2 SQIVND come from the germline V gene (reference sequence). The CDR3 runs 15 residues. V lost 1 base and J lost 0, with 6 bases in between. The CDR3 loop is CASSIGGATNEKLFF. CDR3 DNA: TGTGCCAGTAGTATAGGAGGAGCAACTAATGAAAAACTGTTTTTT.

The chain employs TRBV6-5 and TRBJ1-6, with 7 bases aligning to TRBD1. The CDR3 has 14 residues. Germline V CDR1 and CDR2: MNHEY, SVGAGI. V gave up 6 bases and J gave up 7 bases; unmatched junction bases: 6. The DNA of the CDR3 is TGTGCCAGCAGGACGGGACAGAGAAATTCACCCCTCCACTTT. Amino acid sequence: CASRTGQRNSPLHF.

The chain employs TRBV6-4 and TRBJ1-2; 10 bases are shared with TRBD1. The CDR3 loop spans 14 amino acids. V shed 6 bases, J shed 3 bases, and the junction held 4 bases outside the gene matches. Germline V lookup: CDR1 MRHNA, CDR2 SNTAGT. The CDR3 DNA reads TGTGCCAGCAGGCAGACAGGGGGCGACTATGGCTACACCTTC. Translating it yields CASRQTGGDYGYTF.

This clone was seen only once. V and J are TRBV19 and TRBJ1-2; tentatively, D is TRBD1 (5 bases). In germline, CDR1 is LNHDA, CDR2 SQIVND (reference sequence). CDR3 length: 15 residues. The V end was cut by 5 bases, the J end by 2 bases, with 15 bases between. Here the CDR3 DNA reads TGTGCCAGTAGTCTGGCCGCGGGGCTAAACTATGGCTACACCTTC. Protein sequence: CASSLAAGLNYGYTF.

This clone has just a few counts. This rearrangement joins TRBV9 to TRBJ2-1; D remains ambiguous. Germline values: CDR1 SGDLS, CDR2 YYNGEE. The CDR3 totals 16 residues. Trimming pared 3 bases from V and 0 bases from J, leaving 13 bases between. The CDR3 spells CASSGWLGNSYNEQFF. The CDR3 DNA is TGTGCCAGCAGCGGATGGCTAGGTAACTCCTACAATGAGCAGTTCTTC.

V usage is TRBV5-4 and J usage is TRBJ2-7, with a tentative D call TRBD1 (5 bases). The V gene lost 2 bases and the J gene lost 0 bases, with 12 bases spanning the gap. The CDR3 spans 15 residues. Germline V gives CDR1 SGHNT, CDR2 YYREEE (reference sequence). CDR3 in DNA: TGTGCCAGCAGCTTTGGGCAGGGTGGCTCCTACGAGCAGTACTTC. Its translation is CASSFGQGGSYEQYF.

This clone was seen at least ten times. The J gene is TRBJ2-5, the V gene TRBV30; D gene ambiguous. Deletions cut 0 bases from V and 2 bases from J, with 16 bases between. The CDR3 is 16 amino acids. Germline CDR1 GTSNPN, CDR2 SVGIG (reference sequence). CDR3 protein: CAWSVPLVGAQETQYF. CDR3 bases: TGTGCCTGGAGTGTACCACTTGTCGGAGCTCAAGAGACCCAGTACTTC.

The V call is TRBV3-1 (or the pseudogene TRBV3-2), the J call TRBJ2-5, with a possible D match to TRBD1 (6 bases). The CDR3 sequence is 14 residues long. Germline V CDR1 and CDR2: LGHDT, YNNKEL (reference sequence). V lost 6 bases to trimming and J lost 5 bases, with 16 bases between them. This chain's CDR3 is CASSLGQPVETQYF. The DNA for the CDR3 is TGTGCCAGCAGTCTTGGACAGCCGGTTGAGACCCAGTACTTC.

J is TRBJ2-3 and V is TRBV6-2 or TRBV6-3, with D perhaps matching TRBD2 (6 bases). V was pared by 5 bases and J by 1 base, with 13 bases between. Germline CDR1 reads MNHEY; CDR2 reads SVGEGT. The CDR3 length is 15 residues. CDR3 DNA: TGTGCCAGCAGTACTTTCGGAGGGGGCACAGATACGCAGTATTTT. The encoded protein is CASSTFGGGTDTQYF.

The chain uses TRBV9 and TRBJ1-2; possibly TRBD1 for D (5 bases). CDR1 is SGDLS, CDR2 YYNGEE, per germline. The length of the CDR3 is 14 residues. Between the trimmed V and J ends, which lost 4 bases and 2 bases, there was a span of 12 bases. CDR3 amino acids: CASSRTGSNYGYTF. In DNA form, the CDR3 reads TGTGCCAGCAGCAGAACAGGTTCGAACTATGGCTACACCTTC. The whole variable domain, filled in from reference TRBV9 and TRBJ1-2, reads DSGVTQTPKHLITATGQRVTLRCSPRSGDLSVYWYQQSLDQGLQFLIQYYNGEERAKGNILERFSAQQFPDLHSELNLSSLELGDSALYFCASSRTGSNYGYTFGSGTRLTVV.

J is TRBJ1-4 and V is TRBV19; 7 bases map to TRBD1. The germline V gene encodes CDR1 LNHDA and CDR2 SQIVND (reference sequence). This CDR3 is 15 amino acids long. Unmatched junction bases numbered 8, after V lost 4 bases and J lost 6 bases. This chain's CDR3 is CASSNDGGGDEKLFF. DNA of the CDR3: TGTGCCAGTAGTAATGACGGAGGGGGCGATGAAAAACTGTTTTTT.

V gene TRBV28 combines with J gene TRBJ2-7; D may be TRBD2 (6 bases). Germline V gives CDR1 MDHEN, CDR2 SYDVKM. With 7 bases removed from V and 4 bases from J, the gap between germline ends came to 20 bases. The CDR3 has 15 residues. This chain's CDR3 is CASTSLSAGSYEQYF. CDR3 sequence (DNA): TGTGCCAGCACCTCCCTCTCCGCGGGGAGTTACGAGCAGTACTTC.

The chain joins TRBV7-3 to TRBJ2-5, with D possibly TRBD1 on 5 matching bases. The CDR3 contains 13 residues. V was cut by 4 bases and J by 5 bases, with 11 bases left in between. The germline gives CDR1 SGHTA, CDR2 FQGTGA. The CDR3 spells CASSSTGVETQYF. The CDR3 nucleotides are TGTGCCAGCAGCTCAACAGGAGTGGAGACCCAGTACTTC.

The sample holds one count of this clone. V usage is TRBV29-1 and J usage is TRBJ2-1, with TRBD2 matching 7 bases. There are 15 residues in the CDR3. V lost 3 bases and J lost 4; bases outside the gene matches: 9. Per the germline V gene, CDR1 is SQVTM and CDR2 is ANQGSEA. The CDR3 DNA reads TGCAGCGTTGATGGGAGGGATCAGCGATACAATGAGCAGTTCTTC. Protein: CSVDGRDQRYNEQFF.

The genes are TRBV19 and TRBJ1-2; 8 bases fit TRBD1. Looked up from germline, CDR1 is LNHDA and CDR2 is SQIVND (reference sequence). V was clipped by 5 bases and J by 4 bases; unmatched bases: 9. The CDR3 runs 15 residues. CDR3 in DNA: TGTGCCAGTAGTTTATCAGGGGGCAGCAGCTATGGCTACACCTTC. Amino acids: CASSLSGGSSYGYTF. Together with reference TRBV19 and TRBJ1-2, the CDR3 gives the full variable domain: DGGITQSPKYLFRKEGQNVTLSCEQNLNHDAMYWYRQDPGQGLRLIYYSQIVNDFQKGDIAEGYSVSREKKESFPLTVTSAQKNPTAFYLCASSLSGGSSYGYTFGSGTRLTVV.

The genes are TRBV28 and TRBJ1-5; 10 nucleotides agree with TRBD1. Germline CDR1 MDHEN, CDR2 SYDVKM. V lost 6 bases and J lost 11; bases outside the gene matches: 13. The CDR3 extends over 15 amino acids. Here the CDR3 reads CASRTRDRGLRAQHF. The CDR3 coding sequence is TGTGCCAGCAGGACCCGGGACAGGGGTCTTCGAGCCCAGCATTTT.

This chain joins TRBV5-1 and TRBJ2-1, with a tentative D call TRBD1 (7 bases). The CDR3 has 14 residues. Germline V gene data show CDR1 as SGHRS and CDR2 as YFSETQ. Trimming removed 6 bases at V and 7 bases at J, with 17 bases between. For the CDR3, the DNA is TGCGCCAGCACCGGAGGGACAGTTCCTAATGAGCAGTTCTTC. It is translated as CASTGGTVPNEQFF.

In this sample, this clone turned up once. V gene TRBV7-8 combines with J gene TRBJ1-2, with a possible D match to TRBD1 (5 bases). V lost 3 bases, J lost 7 bases, and 12 bases lay in between. Germline V lookup: CDR1 SGHVS, CDR2 FQNEAQ. This CDR3 contains 13 residues. CDR3 coding DNA: TGTGCCAGCAGCTTCCAGGGTCTCGGTGGCTACACCTTC. It translates to CASSFQGLGGYTF.

This clone was observed once. The rearrangement uses TRBV29-1 and TRBJ2-7; D is uncertain. Germline V CDR1 and CDR2: SQVTM, ANQGSEA. Trimming removed 2 bases at V and 2 bases at J, with 10 bases between. This CDR3 region has 13 residues. The CDR3 nucleotides read TGCAGCGTTGAATTGGAGAGGCCCTACGAGCAGTACTTC. Translated, it gives CSVELERPYEQYF.

The V call is TRBV6-5, the J call TRBJ1-4, with TRBD1 as a possible D gene (6 bases). Germline V CDR1 and CDR2: MNHEY, SVGAGI. The CDR3 length is 15 residues. Trimming pared 2 bases from V and 4 bases from J, leaving 11 bases between. In DNA form, the CDR3 reads TGTGCCAGCAGTTACGCGACAGGCAGTAATGAAAAACTGTTTTTT. Translation gives CASSYATGSNEKLFF.

The rearrangement uses TRBV4-3 and TRBJ2-7; no firm D call. V was pared by 3 bases and J by 5 bases, with 5 bases between. The CDR3 has 11 residues. The germline CDR1 and CDR2 sequences are LGHNA and YSLEER. The CDR3 loop reads CASSQGHEQYF. CDR3 DNA sequence: TGCGCCAGCAGCCAGGGCCACGAGCAGTACTTC.